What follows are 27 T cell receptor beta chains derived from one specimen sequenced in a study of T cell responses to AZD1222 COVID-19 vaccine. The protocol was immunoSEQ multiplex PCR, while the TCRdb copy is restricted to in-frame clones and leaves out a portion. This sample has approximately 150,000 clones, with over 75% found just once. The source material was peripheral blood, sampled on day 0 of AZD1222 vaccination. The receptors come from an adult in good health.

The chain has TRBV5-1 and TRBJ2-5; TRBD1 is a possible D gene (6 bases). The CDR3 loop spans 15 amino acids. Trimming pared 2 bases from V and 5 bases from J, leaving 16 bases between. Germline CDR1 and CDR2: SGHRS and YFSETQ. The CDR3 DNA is TGCGCCAGCAGCTTTACAGGGAATATGGTGGAGACCCAGTACTTC. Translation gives CASSFTGNMVETQYF.

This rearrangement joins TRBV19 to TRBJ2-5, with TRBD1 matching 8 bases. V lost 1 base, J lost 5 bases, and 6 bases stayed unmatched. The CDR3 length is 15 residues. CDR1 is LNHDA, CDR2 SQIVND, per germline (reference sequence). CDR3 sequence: CASSIGQGATETQYF. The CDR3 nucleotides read TGTGCCAGTAGTATAGGGCAGGGGGCTACGGAGACCCAGTACTTC.

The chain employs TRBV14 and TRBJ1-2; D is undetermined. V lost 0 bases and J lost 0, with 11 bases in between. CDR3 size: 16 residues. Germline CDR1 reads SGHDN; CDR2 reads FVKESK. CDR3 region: CASSQDDYPTNYGYTF. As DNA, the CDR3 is TGTGCCAGCAGCCAAGATGACTACCCTACTAACTATGGCTACACCTTC. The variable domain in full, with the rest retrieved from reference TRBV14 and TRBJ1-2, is EAGVTQFPSHSVIEKGQTVTLRCDPISGHDNLYWYRRVMGKEIKFLLHFVKESKQDESGMPNNRFLAERTGGTYSTLKVQPAELEDSGVYFCASSQDDYPTNYGYTFGSGTRLTVV.

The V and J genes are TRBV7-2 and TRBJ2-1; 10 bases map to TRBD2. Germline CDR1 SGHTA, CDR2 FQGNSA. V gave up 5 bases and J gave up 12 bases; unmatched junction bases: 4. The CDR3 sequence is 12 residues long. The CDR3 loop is CASSPLAGTQFF. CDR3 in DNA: TGTGCCAGCAGCCCACTAGCGGGAACGCAGTTCTTC.

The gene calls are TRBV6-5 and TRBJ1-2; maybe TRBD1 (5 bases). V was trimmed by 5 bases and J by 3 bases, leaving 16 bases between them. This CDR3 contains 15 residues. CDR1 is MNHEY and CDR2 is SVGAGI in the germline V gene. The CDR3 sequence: CASSQTGSRDYGYTF. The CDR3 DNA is TGTGCCAGCAGTCAAACCGGGTCCAGGGACTATGGCTACACCTTC.

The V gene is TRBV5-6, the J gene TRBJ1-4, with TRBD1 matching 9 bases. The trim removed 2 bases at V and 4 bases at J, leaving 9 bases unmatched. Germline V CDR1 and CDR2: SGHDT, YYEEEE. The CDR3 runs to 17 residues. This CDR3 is CASSLTGQGRSNEKLFF. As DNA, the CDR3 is TGTGCCAGCAGCTTAACGGGACAGGGAAGGAGTAATGAAAAACTGTTTTTT.

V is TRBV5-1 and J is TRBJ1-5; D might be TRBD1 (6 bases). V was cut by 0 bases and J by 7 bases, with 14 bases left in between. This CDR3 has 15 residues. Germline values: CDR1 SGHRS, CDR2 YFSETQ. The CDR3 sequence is CASSLETGTGQPQHF. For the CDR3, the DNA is TGCGCCAGCAGCTTGGAAACAGGGACGGGACAGCCCCAGCATTTT.

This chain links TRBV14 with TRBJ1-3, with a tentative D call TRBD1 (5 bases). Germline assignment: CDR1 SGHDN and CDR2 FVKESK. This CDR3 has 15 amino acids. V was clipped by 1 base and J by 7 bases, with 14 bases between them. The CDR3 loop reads CASSQGLGTRNTIYF. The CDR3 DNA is TGTGCCAGCAGCCAAGGCCTGGGGACTAGGAACACCATATATTTT. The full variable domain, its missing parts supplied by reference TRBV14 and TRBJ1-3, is EAGVTQFPSHSVIEKGQTVTLRCDPISGHDNLYWYRRVMGKEIKFLLHFVKESKQDESGMPNNRFLAERTGGTYSTLKVQPAELEDSGVYFCASSQGLGTRNTIYFGEGSWLTVV.

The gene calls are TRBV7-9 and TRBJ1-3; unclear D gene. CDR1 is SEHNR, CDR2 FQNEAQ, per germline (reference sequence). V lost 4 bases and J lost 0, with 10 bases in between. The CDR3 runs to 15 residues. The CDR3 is CASSSSRRSGNTIYF. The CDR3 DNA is TGTGCCAGCAGCTCATCTAGGCGCTCTGGAAACACCATATATTTT.

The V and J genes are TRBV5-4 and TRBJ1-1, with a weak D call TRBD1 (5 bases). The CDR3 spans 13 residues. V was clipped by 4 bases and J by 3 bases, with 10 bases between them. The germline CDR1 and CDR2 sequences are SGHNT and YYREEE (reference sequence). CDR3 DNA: TGTGCCAGCAGCCGGGCGGGGGACACTGAAGCTTTCTTT. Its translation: CASSRAGDTEAFF.

DNA for the CDR3: TGTGCCAGCCACGAAGAAGACCTCTCCTACAATGAGCAGTTCTTC. As protein: CASHEEDLSYNEQFF. V usage is TRBV7-2 and J usage is TRBJ2-1, with D unresolved. This CDR3 is built from 15 residues. Looked up from germline, CDR1 is SGHTA and CDR2 is FQGNSA. Trimming took 8 bases from V and 0 from J, leaving 14 bases between them.

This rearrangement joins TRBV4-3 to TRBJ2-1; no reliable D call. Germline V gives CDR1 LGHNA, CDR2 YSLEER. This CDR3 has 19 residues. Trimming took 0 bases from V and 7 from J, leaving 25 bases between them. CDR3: CASSQDSGRITPNPNEQFF. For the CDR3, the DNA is TGCGCCAGCAGCCAAGATTCTGGCAGGATCACCCCAAACCCGAATGAGCAGTTCTTC.

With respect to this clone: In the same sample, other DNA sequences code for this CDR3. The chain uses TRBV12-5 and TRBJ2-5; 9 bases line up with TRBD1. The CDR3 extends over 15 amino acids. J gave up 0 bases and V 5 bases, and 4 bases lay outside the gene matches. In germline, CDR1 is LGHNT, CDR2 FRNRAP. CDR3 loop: CASGPGQGYQETQYF. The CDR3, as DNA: TGTGCTAGTGGTCCGGGACAGGGATACCAAGAGACCCAGTACTTC. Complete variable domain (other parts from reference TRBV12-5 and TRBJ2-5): DARVTQTPRHKVTEMGQEVTMRCQPILGHNTVFWYRQTMMQGLELLAYFRNRAPLDDSGMPKDRFSAEMPDATLATLKIQPSEPRDSAVYFCASGPGQGYQETQYFGPGTRLLVL.

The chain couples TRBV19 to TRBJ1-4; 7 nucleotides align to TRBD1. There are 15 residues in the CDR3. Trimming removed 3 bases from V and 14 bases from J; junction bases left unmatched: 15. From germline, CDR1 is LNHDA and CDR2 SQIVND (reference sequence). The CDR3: CASSMERGQWALLFF. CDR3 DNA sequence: TGTGCCAGTAGTATGGAGAGGGGACAGTGGGCATTGCTGTTTTTT. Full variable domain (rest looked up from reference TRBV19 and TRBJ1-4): DGGITQSPKYLFRKEGQNVTLSCEQNLNHDAMYWYRQDPGQGLRLIYYSQIVNDFQKGDIAEGYSVSREKKESFPLTVTSAQKNPTAFYLCASSMERGQWALLFFGSGTQLSVL.

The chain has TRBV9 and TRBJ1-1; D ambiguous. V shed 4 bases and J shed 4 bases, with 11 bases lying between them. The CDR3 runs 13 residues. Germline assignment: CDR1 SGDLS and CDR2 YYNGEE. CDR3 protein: CASSPTWGTEAFF. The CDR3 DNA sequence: TGTGCCAGCAGCCCAACATGGGGCACTGAAGCTTTCTTT.

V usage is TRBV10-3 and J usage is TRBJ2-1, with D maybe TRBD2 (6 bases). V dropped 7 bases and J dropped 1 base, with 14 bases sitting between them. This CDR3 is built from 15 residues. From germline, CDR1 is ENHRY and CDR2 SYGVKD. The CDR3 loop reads CAINGGNGSYNEQFF. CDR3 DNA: TGTGCCATCAACGGGGGAAACGGGTCCTACAATGAGCAGTTCTTC.

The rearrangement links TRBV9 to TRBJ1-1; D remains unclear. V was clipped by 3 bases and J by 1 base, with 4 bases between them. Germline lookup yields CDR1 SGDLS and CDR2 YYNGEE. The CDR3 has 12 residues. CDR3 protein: CASSGGNTEAFF. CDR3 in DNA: TGTGCCAGCAGCGGAGGGAACACTGAAGCTTTCTTT.

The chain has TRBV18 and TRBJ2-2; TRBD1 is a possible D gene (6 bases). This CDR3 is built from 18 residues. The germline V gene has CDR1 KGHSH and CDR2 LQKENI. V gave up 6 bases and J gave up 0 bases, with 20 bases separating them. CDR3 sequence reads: CASSPERTARPNTGELFF. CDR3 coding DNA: TGTGCCAGCTCTCCAGAGAGGACAGCCCGTCCGAACACCGGGGAGCTGTTTTTT. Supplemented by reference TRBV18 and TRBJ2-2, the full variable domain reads NAGVMQNPRHLVRRRGQEARLRCSPMKGHSHVYWYRQLPEEGLKFMVYLQKENIIDESGMPKERFSAEFPKEGPSILRIQQVVRGDSAAYFCASSPERTARPNTGELFFGEGSRLTVL.

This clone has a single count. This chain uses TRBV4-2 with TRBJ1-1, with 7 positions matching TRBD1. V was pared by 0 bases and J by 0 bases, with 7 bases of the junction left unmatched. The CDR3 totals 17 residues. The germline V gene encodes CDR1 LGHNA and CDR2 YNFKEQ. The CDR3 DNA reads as TGTGCCAGCAGCCAAGATCTGGGACAGAGCATGAACACTGAAGCTTTCTTT. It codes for CASSQDLGQSMNTEAFF.

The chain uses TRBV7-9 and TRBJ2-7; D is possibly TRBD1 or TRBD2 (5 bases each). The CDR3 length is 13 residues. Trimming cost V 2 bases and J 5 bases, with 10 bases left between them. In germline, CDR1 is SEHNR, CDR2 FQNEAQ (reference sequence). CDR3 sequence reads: CASSLPGTDEQYF. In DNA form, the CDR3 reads TGTGCCAGCAGCTTACCAGGGACGGACGAGCAGTACTTC.

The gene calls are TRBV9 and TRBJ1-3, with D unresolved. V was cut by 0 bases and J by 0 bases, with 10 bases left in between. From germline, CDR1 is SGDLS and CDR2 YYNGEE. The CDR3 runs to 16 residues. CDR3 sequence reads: CASSVAQASSGNTIYF. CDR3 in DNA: TGTGCCAGCAGCGTAGCCCAGGCAAGCTCTGGAAACACCATATATTTT.

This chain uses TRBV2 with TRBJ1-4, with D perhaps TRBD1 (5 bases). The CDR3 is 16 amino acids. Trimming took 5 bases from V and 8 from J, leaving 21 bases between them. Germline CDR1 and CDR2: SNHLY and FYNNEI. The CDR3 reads CASSPPGRGEVEKLFF. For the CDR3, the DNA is TGTGCCAGCAGTCCACCGGGACGGGGCGAGGTGGAAAAACTGTTTTTT.

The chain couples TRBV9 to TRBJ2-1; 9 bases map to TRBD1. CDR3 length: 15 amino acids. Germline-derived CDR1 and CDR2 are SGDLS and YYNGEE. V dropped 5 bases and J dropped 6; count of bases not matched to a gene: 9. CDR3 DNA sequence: TGTGCCAGCAGTAAACCGGGACAGGGAGGCAATGAGCAGTTCTTC. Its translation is CASSKPGQGGNEQFF.

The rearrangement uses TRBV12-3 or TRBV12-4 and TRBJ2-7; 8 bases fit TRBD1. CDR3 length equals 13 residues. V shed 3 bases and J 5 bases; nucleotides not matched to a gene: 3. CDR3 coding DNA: TGTGCCAGCAGTTTTGACAGGGGTGACGAGCAGTACTTC. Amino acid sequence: CASSFDRGDEQYF.

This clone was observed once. CDR3 loop: CASSYPPANYGYTF. The CDR3 DNA is TGTGCCAGCAGTTACCCTCCGGCTAACTATGGCTACACCTTC. The genes are TRBV6-2 or TRBV6-3 and TRBJ1-2; D unresolved. The germline V and J ends were trimmed by 2 bases and 0 bases, with 7 bases remaining between them. CDR1 MNHEY and CDR2 SVGEGT come from the germline V gene. CDR3 length equals 14 residues.

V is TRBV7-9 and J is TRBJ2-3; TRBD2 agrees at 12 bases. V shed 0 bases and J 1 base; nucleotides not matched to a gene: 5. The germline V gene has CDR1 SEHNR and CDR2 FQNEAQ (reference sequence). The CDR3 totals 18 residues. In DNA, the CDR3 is TGTGCCAGCAGCTTAGCCCTAGCGGGGGGGCTGGGCACAGATACGCAGTATTTT. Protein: CASSLALAGGLGTDTQYF. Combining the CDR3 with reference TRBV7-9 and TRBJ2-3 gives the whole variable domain DTGVSQNPRHKITKRGQNVTFRCDPISEHNRLYWYRQTLGQGPEFLTYFQNEAQLEKSRLLSDRFSAERPKGSFSTLEIQRTEQGDSAMYLCASSLALAGGLGTDTQYFGPGTRLTVL.

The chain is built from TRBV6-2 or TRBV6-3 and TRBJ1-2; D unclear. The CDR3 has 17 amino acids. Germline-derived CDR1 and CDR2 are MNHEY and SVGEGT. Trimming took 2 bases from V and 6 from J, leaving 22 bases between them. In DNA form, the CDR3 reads TGTGCCAGCAGTTACCATATCATCGGACGGCCGGAGGATGGCTACACCTTC. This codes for CASSYHIIGRPEDGYTF.